What follows is one T cell receptor (beta chain) and its context. Its cognate antigen is unknown. The sample originates from a study of cytomegalovirus exposure and HLA in healthy donors. The study, taken as a whole, reports: In an earlier analysis, in 587 donors, most V segments appeared productive either ~87% or ~30% of the time. Relative to the roughly 700-donor mean, N-insertions were reportedly fewer in an Asian-associated ancestry cluster in a later analysis. In most subjects, TCR beta sequences reportedly gave accurate predictions of HLA-A and HLA-B alleles. It was in a later analysis that TCR association rates were seen to vary by HLA locus, highest for DRB1 and lowest for HLA-C.

Germline V gene sequence: CDR1 MNHEY, CDR2 SMNVEV (reference sequence). The CDR3 runs 12 residues. V was trimmed by 5 bases and J by 3 bases, leaving 7 bases between them. This PCR relied on a set of 60 Vbeta primers and 13 Jbeta primers. The protocol was immunoSEQ multiplex PCR, while the TCRdb copy is restricted to in-frame clones and leaves out a portion. The sample totals 45,000 to 60,000 clones. The receptor's source is a male donor in good health and CMV-seronegative. Specimen: PBMCs. The genes are TRBV27 and TRBJ2-5; TRBD2 is a possible D gene (6 bases). CDR3 sequence reads: CASSPGEETQYF. CDR3 sequence (DNA): TGTGCCAGCAGTCCGGGGGAAGAGACCCAGTACTTC.